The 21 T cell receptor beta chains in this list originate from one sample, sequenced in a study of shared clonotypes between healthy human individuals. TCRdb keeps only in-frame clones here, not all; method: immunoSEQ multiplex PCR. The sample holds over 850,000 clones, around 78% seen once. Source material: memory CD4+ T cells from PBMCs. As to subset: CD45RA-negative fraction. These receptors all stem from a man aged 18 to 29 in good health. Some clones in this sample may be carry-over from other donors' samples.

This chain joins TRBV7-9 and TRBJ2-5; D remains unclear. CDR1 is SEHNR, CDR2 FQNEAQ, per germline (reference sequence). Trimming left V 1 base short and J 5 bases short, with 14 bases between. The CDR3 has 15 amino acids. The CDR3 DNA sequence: TGTGCCAGCAGCTTAGGTTTGGGGTTTCGGGAGACCCAGTACTTC. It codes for CASSLGLGFRETQYF. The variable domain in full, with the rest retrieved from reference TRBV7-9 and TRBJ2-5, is DTGVSQNPRHKITKRGQNVTFRCDPISEHNRLYWYRQTLGQGPEFLTYFQNEAQLEKSRLLSDRFSAERPKGSFSTLEIQRTEQGDSAMYLCASSLGLGFRETQYFGPGTRLLVL.

This chain's CDR3 is CASTRTGGNTEAFF. CDR3 nucleotide sequence: TGTGCCAGTACCCGGACAGGGGGCAACACTGAAGCTTTCTTT. The V gene is TRBV19, the J gene TRBJ1-1, with 11 bases that match TRBD1. Germline lookup yields CDR1 LNHDA and CDR2 SQIVND (reference sequence). The CDR3 runs to 14 residues. The J segment lost 2 bases and the V segment lost 7 bases, leaving 3 bases of the junction unmatched.

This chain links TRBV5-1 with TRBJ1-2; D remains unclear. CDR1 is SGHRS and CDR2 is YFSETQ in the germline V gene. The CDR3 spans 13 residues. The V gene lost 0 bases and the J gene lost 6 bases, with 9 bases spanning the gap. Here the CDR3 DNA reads TGCGCCAGCAGCTTGGTCGGGTCAAATGGCTACACCTTC. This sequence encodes CASSLVGSNGYTF.

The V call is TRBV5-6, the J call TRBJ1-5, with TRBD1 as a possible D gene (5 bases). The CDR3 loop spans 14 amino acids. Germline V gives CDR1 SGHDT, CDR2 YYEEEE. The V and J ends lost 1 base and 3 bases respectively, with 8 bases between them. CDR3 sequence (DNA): TGTGCCAGCAGCTTGCAGGGTACCAATCAGCCCCAGCATTTT. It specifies CASSLQGTNQPQHF.

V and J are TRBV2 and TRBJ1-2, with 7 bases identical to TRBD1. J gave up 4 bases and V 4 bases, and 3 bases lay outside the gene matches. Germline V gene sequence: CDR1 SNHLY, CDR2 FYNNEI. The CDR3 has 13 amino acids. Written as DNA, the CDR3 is TGTGCCAGCAGTGGCGAGGGGGCCTATGGCTACACCTTC. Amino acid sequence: CASSGEGAYGYTF.

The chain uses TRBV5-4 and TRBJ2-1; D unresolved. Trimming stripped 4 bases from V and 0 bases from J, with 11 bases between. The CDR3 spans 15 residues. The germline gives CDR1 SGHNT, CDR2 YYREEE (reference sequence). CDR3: CASSLTANSYNEQFF. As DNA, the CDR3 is TGTGCCAGCAGCCTGACGGCCAACTCCTACAATGAGCAGTTCTTC.

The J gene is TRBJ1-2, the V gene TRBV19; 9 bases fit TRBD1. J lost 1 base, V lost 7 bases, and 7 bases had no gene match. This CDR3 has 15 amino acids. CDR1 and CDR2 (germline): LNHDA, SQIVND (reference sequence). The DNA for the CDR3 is TGTGCCAGTACCCGGACAGGGGCTCTTAACTATGGCTACACCTTC. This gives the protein CASTRTGALNYGYTF.

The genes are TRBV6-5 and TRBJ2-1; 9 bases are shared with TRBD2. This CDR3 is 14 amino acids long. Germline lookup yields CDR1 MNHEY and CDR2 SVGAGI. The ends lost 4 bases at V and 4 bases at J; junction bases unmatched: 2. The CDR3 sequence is CASSSAGGYNEQFF. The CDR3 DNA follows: TGTGCCAGCAGTTCAGCGGGAGGATACAATGAGCAGTTCTTC.

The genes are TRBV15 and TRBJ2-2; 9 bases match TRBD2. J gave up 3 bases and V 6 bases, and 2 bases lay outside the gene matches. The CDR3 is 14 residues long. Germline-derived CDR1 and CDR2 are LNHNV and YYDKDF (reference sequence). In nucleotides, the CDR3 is TGTGCCACCAGGGGACTAGCAGACACCGGGGAGCTGTTTTTT. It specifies CATRGLADTGELFF.

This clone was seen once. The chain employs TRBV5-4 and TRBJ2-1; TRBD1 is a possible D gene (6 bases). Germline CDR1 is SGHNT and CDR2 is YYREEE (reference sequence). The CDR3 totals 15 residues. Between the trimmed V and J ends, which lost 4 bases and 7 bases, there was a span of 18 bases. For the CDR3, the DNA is TGTGCCAGCAGCCGAGAAACCGGGACAAGGAATGAGCAGTTCTTC. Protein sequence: CASSRETGTRNEQFF.

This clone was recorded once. The CDR3: CASSSTDRADTQYF. The CDR3 nucleotides are TGTGCCAGCAGCTCGACGGACAGGGCGGATACGCAGTATTTT. This chain joins TRBV11-2 and TRBJ2-3; 8 positions agree with TRBD1. The CDR3 consists of 14 residues. Germline V gene sequence: CDR1 SGHAT, CDR2 FQNNGV. V shed 4 bases and J 6 bases; nucleotides not matched to a gene: 6.

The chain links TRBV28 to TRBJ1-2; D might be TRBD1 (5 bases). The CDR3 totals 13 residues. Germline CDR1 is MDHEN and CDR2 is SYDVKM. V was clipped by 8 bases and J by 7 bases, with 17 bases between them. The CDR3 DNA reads TGTGCCAGCGGTGATCGAGGGGCGCGTGGCTACACCTTC. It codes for CASGDRGARGYTF.

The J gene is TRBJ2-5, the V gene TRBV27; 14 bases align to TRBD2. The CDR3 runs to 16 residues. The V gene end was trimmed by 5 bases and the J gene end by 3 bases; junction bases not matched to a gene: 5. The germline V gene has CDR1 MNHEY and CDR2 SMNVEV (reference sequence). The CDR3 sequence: CASSVGLAGGEETQYF. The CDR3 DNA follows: TGTGCCAGCAGTGTTGGACTAGCGGGAGGTGAAGAGACCCAGTACTTC.

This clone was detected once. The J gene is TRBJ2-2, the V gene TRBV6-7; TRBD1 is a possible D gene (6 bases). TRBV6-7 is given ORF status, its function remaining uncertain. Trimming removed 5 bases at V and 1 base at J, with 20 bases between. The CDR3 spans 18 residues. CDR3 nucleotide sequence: TGTGCCAGCAGTAGCCTCCCGGACAGAGGGAAGAACACCGGGGAGCTGTTTTTT. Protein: CASSSLPDRGKNTGELFF.

The CDR3 nucleotides read TGTGCCAGCAGTGTCGGATATAGCAATCAGCCCCAGCATTTT. This codes for CASSVGYSNQPQHF. This rearrangement joins TRBV6-1 to TRBJ1-5; D not resolved. The CDR3 extends over 14 amino acids. Trimming shortened V by 4 bases and J by 0 bases, and 7 bases separated the two germline ends. Germline CDR1 and CDR2: MNHNS and SASEGT.

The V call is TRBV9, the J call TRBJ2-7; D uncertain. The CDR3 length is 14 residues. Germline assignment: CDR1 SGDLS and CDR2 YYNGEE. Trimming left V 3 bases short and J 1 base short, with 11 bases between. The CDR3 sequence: CASSGPGQSYEQYF. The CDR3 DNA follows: TGTGCCAGCAGCGGGCCCGGCCAGTCCTACGAGCAGTACTTC.

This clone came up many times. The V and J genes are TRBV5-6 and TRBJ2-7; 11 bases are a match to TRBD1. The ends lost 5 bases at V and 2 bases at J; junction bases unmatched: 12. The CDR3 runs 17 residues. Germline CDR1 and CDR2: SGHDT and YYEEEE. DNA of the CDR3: TGTGCCAGCAGGCTAGGGGGGCCGGGACAGGGGGCCTACGAGCAGTACTTC. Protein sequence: CASRLGGPGQGAYEQYF.

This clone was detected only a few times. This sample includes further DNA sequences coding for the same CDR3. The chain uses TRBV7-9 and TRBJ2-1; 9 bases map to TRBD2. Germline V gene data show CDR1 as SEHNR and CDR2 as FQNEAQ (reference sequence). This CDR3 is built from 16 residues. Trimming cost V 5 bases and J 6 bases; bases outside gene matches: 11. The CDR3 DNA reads TGTGCCAGCAGCCCCGGCGGCGGGAGGGCCCTCAATGAGCAGTTCTTC. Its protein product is CASSPGGGRALNEQFF.

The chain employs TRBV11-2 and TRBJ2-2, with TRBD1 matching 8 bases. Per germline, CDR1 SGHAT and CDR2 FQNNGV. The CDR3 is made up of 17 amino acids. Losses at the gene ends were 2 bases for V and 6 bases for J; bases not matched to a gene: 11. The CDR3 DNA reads TGTGCCAGCAGCTTACCCAGGGGGCGCGCGGGACCCGGGGAGCTGTTTTTT. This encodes CASSLPRGRAGPGELFF.

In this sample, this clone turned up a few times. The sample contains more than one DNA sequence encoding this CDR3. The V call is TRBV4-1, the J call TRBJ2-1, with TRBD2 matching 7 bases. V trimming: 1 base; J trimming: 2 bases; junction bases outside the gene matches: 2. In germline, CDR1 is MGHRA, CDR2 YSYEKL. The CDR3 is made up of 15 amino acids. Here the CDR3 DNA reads TGCGCCAGCAGCCAAGGGGAGGGCCCCTACAATGAGCAGTTCTTC. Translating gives CASSQGEGPYNEQFF.

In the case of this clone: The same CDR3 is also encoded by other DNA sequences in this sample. The CDR3: CASSRQGRDTEAFF. CDR3 nucleotide sequence: TGTGCCAGCAGCCGACAGGGAAGAGACACTGAAGCTTTCTTT. The chain carries TRBV6-5 and TRBJ1-1; TRBD1 matches at 7 bases. Per the germline V gene, CDR1 is MNHEY and CDR2 is SVGAGI. There are 14 residues in the CDR3. V gave up 6 bases and J gave up 3 bases; unmatched junction bases: 7.